This record concerns one T cell receptor beta chain sequence. The CDR3 contains 14 residues. Trimming cost V 3 bases and J 7 bases; bases outside gene matches: 9. The germline V gene has CDR1 SEHNR and CDR2 FQNEAQ (reference sequence). Assay used: immunoSEQ multiplex PCR; TCRdb lists only in-frame clones, some missing. The table records over 30,000 clones, about 84% of them present only once. This entry is derived from a study of blood T cell repertoires in COVID-19. Sequences were obtained from peripheral blood. The rearrangement links TRBV7-9 to TRBJ2-7; 7 bases line up with TRBD1. The receptor's source is an elderly man with active or convalescent COVID-19. The CDR3 loop is CASSFLTGDGEQYF. CDR3 DNA: TGTGCCAGCAGCTTTCTCACAGGGGATGGTGAGCAGTACTTC.